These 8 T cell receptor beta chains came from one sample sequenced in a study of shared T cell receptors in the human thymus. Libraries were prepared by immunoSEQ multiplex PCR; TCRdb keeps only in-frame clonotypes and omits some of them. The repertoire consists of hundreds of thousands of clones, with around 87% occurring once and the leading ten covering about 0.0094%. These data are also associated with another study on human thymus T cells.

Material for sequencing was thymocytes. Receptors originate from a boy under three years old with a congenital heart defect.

The CDR3 DNA follows: TGCAGCGTTGAAGACGGGAGCTCCTACAATGAGCAGTTCTTC. Its protein is CSVEDGSSYNEQFF. The V gene is TRBV29-1, the J gene TRBJ2-1; tentatively, D is TRBD2 (6 bases). The CDR3 has 14 residues. Germline CDR1 SQVTM, CDR2 ANQGSEA. Trimming left V 0 bases short and J 0 bases short, with 6 bases between.

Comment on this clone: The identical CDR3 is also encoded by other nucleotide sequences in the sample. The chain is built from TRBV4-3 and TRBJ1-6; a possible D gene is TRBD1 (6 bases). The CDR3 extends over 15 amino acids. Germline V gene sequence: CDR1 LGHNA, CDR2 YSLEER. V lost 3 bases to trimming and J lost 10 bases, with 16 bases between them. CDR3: CASSQDLGHYSPLHF. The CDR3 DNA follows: TGCGCCAGCAGCCAGGACTTGGGACATTACTCACCCCTCCACTTT.

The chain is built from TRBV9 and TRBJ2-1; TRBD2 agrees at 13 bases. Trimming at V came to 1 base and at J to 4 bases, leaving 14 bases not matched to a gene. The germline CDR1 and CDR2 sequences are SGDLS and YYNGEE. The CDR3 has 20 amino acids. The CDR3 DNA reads TGTGCCAGCAGCGTAACTACTAGCGGGAGGGCCCCTACCCTTTACAATGAGCAGTTCTTC. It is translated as CASSVTTSGRAPTLYNEQFF.

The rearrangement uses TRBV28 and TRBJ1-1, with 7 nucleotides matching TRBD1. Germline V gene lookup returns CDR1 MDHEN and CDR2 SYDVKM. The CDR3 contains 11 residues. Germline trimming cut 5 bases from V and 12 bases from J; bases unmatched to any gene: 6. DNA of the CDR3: TGTGCCAGCAGTACGACAGGGTGGACTTTCTTT. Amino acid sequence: CASSTTGWTFF.

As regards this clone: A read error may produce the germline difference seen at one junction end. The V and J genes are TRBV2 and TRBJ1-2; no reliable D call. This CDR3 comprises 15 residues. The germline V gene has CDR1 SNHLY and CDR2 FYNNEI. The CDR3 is CASSEDEPTNYGYTF. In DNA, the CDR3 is TGTGCCAGCAGCGAAGACGAGCCGACTAACTATGGCTACACCTTC.

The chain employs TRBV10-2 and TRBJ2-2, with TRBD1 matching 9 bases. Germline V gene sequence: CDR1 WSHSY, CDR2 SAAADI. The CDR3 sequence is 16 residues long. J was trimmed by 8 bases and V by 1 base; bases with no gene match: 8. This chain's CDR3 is CASSEFDGTGSGELFF. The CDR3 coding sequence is TGCGCCAGCAGTGAGTTCGACGGGACAGGGTCTGGGGAGCTGTTTTTT.

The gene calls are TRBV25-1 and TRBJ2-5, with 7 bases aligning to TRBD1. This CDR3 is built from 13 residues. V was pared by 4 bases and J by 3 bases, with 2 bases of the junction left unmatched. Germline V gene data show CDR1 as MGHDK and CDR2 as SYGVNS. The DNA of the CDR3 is TGTGCCAGCAGTGTGACAGGGAAAGAGACCCAGTACTTC. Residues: CASSVTGKETQYF.

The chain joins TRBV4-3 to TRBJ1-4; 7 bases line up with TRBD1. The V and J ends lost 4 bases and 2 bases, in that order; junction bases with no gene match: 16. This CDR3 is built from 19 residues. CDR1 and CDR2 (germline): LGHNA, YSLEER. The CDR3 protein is CASSRVDRELNATNEKLFF. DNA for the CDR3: TGCGCCAGCAGCCGCGTCGACAGGGAGCTCAACGCGACTAATGAAAAACTGTTTTTT.